This T cell receptor beta chain is from a study of blood T cells in healthy people across ages. This CDR3 has 14 residues. A J-beta primer mix and a sample-barcoded 5' primer were used in a second PCR of roughly 6 to 11 cycles. Each of the samples gave a minimum of 2.5 million paired-end reads that contained CDR3. Using its own MiXCR run on the 5' RACE reads, TCRdb lists one record per CDR3 protein. The table has approximately 490,000 distinct CDR3 sequences, about 25% seen once. The table lists this clonotype with a few counts. This sample was shared with a second study, whose subject was T cells of mothers and their children. That source adds: Material was donated by three healthy Caucasian mothers and their six children.

The chain employs TRBV21-1 and TRBJ1-5; TRBD1 is taken as the D call from the table, unchecked against the DNA. TRBV21-1 is a documented pseudogene. The TCR comes from a boy aged 10-17 years in good health. The material sequenced was blood. The chain's CDR3 is CASSTGTGVWPQHF. CDR3 nucleotide sequence: TGTGCCAGCAGCACAGGGACAGGGGTGTGGCCCCAGCATTTT.